The T cell receptor (beta chain) under discussion was sequenced for a study of cytomegalovirus exposure and HLA in healthy donors. On the study more broadly: As an earlier analysis found, around 200 million T cells yielded around 110 million unique TCR beta sequences. Findings and caveats of the study: A later analysis linked some 17,000 TCR beta sequences to HLA alleles at 0.05 false discovery rate. It was reported that TCR beta sequences correctly inferred the HLA-A and HLA-B alleles for most subjects. Beyond CMV serostatus, there was no information to go on about immune exposure.

Comment on this clone: Antigen unknown.

Primers included in the PCR were 60 Vbeta and 13 Jbeta primers. The assay was immunoSEQ multiplex PCR, and TCRdb's table has in-frame clones only and misses some. The sample has roughly 120,000 clones; about 66% are singletons. The source is a man between 25 and 39 years old in good health and CMV-seropositive. Input material: PBMCs.

This chain's CDR3 is CASSEGGQNYEQYF. CDR3 nucleotides: TGTGCCAGCAGTGAAGGCGGGCAGAACTACGAGCAGTACTTC. The chain links TRBV6-5 to TRBJ2-7, with a tentative D call TRBD2 (5 bases). CDR1 MNHEY and CDR2 SVGAGI come from the germline V gene. The V end was cut by 5 bases, the J end by 3 bases, with 14 bases between. The CDR3 spans 14 residues.